The next 16 T cell receptor beta chains were all read from a single sample in a study of beta chain features in type 1 diabetes. The investigators reverse transcribed all of the isolated RNA, so they sequenced expressed TCRB transcripts. Repertoires were generated with immunoSEQ multiplex PCR, while TCRdb's copy carries only in-frame clones and drops some. The profile shows about 210,000 clones, roughly 10% of them singletons. The specimen was central memory CD4+ T cells from blood. These receptors were obtained from a man between 18 and 29 years old in good health.

This clone has more than one count but fewer than ten. This CDR3 reads CAWSRGSTYEQYF. CDR3 sequence (DNA): TGTGCCTGGAGTCGGGGCTCGACCTACGAGCAGTACTTC. This chain links TRBV30 with TRBJ2-7; D possibly matches TRBD1 or TRBD2 (5 bases each). The V end was cut by 2 bases, the J end by 2 bases, with 10 bases between. Looked up from germline, CDR1 is GTSNPN and CDR2 is SVGIG (reference sequence). The CDR3 loop spans 13 amino acids.

This clone is termed medium-sized. At the DNA level, this CDR3 is encoded by other sequences in the same sample as well. This chain links TRBV11-2 with TRBJ2-7; perhaps TRBD2 as D (6 bases). This CDR3 region has 14 residues. Germline V gives CDR1 SGHAT, CDR2 FQNNGV. V gave up 5 bases and J gave up 1 base, with 12 bases separating them. The CDR3 sequence: CASSSLSGSYEQYF. CDR3 bases: TGTGCCAGCAGCAGTCTCAGCGGGTCCTACGAGCAGTACTTC.

This clone appeared a few times. The chain has TRBV18 and TRBJ2-7; no firm D call. This CDR3 comprises 11 residues. CDR1 and CDR2 from the germline V gene are KGHSH and LQKENI. Trimming removed 5 bases at V and 3 bases at J, with 5 bases between. CDR3: CASSTDYEQYF. DNA of the CDR3: TGTGCCAGCTCAACTGACTACGAGCAGTACTTC.

The gene calls are TRBV4-1 and TRBJ1-3, with a possible D match to TRBD1 (5 bases). CDR1 and CDR2 from the germline V gene are MGHRA and YSYEKL. V was cut by 4 bases and J by 0 bases, with 10 bases left in between. This CDR3 is 15 amino acids long. CDR3 in DNA: TGCGCCAGCAGCCGGGACGGAATCTCTGGAAACACCATATATTTT. Its protein is CASSRDGISGNTIYF.

This chain's CDR3 is CASSSLNRNEQFF. The CDR3 DNA is TGTGCCAGCAGTTCTTTAAACAGGAATGAGCAGTTCTTC. The V gene is TRBV6-1, the J gene TRBJ2-1, with D tentatively TRBD1 (5 bases). Trimming took 5 bases from V and 7 from J, leaving 12 bases between them. Looked up from germline, CDR1 is MNHNS and CDR2 is SASEGT. The CDR3 loop spans 13 amino acids.

This clone showed up just once. This chain connects TRBV5-1 to TRBJ2-5; D gene ambiguous. Germline-derived CDR1 and CDR2 are SGHRS and YFSETQ. The CDR3 covers 15 residues. The germline V and J ends were trimmed by 1 base and 1 base, with 11 bases remaining between them. The CDR3 reads CASSLKAFGQETQYF. The CDR3 DNA is TGCGCCAGCAGCTTGAAGGCTTTCGGCCAAGAGACCCAGTACTTC.

This clone was counted a few times. The rearrangement joins TRBV11-2 to TRBJ2-7; D ambiguous. Germline lookup yields CDR1 SGHAT and CDR2 FQNNGV. This CDR3 spans 12 amino acids. The V end was cut by 4 bases, the J end by 6 bases, with 10 bases between. CDR3 nucleotide sequence: TGTGCCAGCAGCTACCAGTTTGGCGAGCAGTACTTC. It is translated as CASSYQFGEQYF.

In its sample, this clone was seen many times. The genes are TRBV27 and TRBJ2-1; D not certain. The germline V gene has CDR1 MNHEY and CDR2 SMNVEV (reference sequence). The CDR3 spans 12 residues. The V gene lost 0 bases and the J gene lost 9 bases, with 6 bases spanning the gap. The CDR3 coding sequence is TGTGCCAGCAGTTTATCGCGAGGTGAGCAGTTCTTC. Its translation: CASSLSRGEQFF.

In this sample, this clone turned up a few times. The rearrangement uses TRBV7-2 and TRBJ2-6; D unresolved. This CDR3 has 15 residues. Germline V gene sequence: CDR1 SGHTA, CDR2 FQGNSA. With 1 base removed from V and 4 bases from J, the gap between germline ends came to 8 bases. The CDR3 nucleotides are TGTGCCAGCAGCTTAGACTTGCAGGGGGCCAACGTCCTGACTTTC. Its translation: CASSLDLQGANVLTF.

This clone was detected many times. The chain couples TRBV5-1 to TRBJ2-1; the match to TRBD2 covers 12 bases. The V and J ends lost 0 bases and 10 bases, in that order; junction bases with no gene match: 5. Germline CDR1 and CDR2: SGHRS and YFSETQ. The CDR3 runs 15 residues. The CDR3 DNA follows: TGCGCCAGCAGCTTGGAACTAGCGGGAGGAACGGAGCAGTTCTTC. Translated: CASSLELAGGTEQFF.

V usage is TRBV9 and J usage is TRBJ2-2; no definite D call. CDR3 length equals 13 residues. The germline V gene encodes CDR1 SGDLS and CDR2 YYNGEE. Trimming left V 3 bases short and J 7 bases short, with 10 bases between. Here the CDR3 DNA reads TGTGCCAGCAGCGCCACACCCAGCGGGGAGCTGTTTTTT. Residues: CASSATPSGELFF.

In this sample, this clone turned up a few times. The chain has TRBV9 and TRBJ2-3; D is unresolved. The V end was cut by 0 bases, the J end by 6 bases, with 11 bases between. CDR1 is SGDLS, CDR2 YYNGEE, per germline. The CDR3 loop spans 14 amino acids. The CDR3 reads CASSVGFAFDTQYF. The CDR3 nucleotides are TGTGCCAGCAGCGTAGGATTTGCATTTGATACGCAGTATTTT.

This clone was seen only a few times. The chain carries TRBV27 and TRBJ2-3; D unresolved. Between the trimmed V and J ends, which lost 1 base and 0 bases, there was a span of 11 bases. The CDR3 totals 16 residues. Germline assignment: CDR1 MNHEY and CDR2 SMNVEV (reference sequence). The CDR3, as DNA: TGTGCCAGCAGTTTATTTGGGCTGCTCAGCACAGATACGCAGTATTTT. It encodes CASSLFGLLSTDTQYF.

The chain employs TRBV10-3 and TRBJ2-5, with a tentative D call TRBD1 (5 bases). CDR3 length equals 14 residues. CDR1 is ENHRY and CDR2 is SYGVKD in the germline V gene. Trimming pared 4 bases from V and 3 bases from J, leaving 12 bases between. CDR3 sequence (DNA): TGTGCCATCAGTGGTAAAGGGGTCGAAGAGACCCAGTACTTC. Translation gives CAISGKGVEETQYF.

J is TRBJ2-5 and V is TRBV27; D is possibly TRBD2 (5 bases). The CDR3 length is 17 residues. V lost 3 bases and J 1 base, leaving 18 bases between the germline ends. Germline V gene lookup returns CDR1 MNHEY and CDR2 SMNVEV (reference sequence). CDR3 residues: CASSFRESAARQETQYF. CDR3 coding DNA: TGTGCCAGCAGTTTTAGGGAATCAGCGGCCCGCCAAGAGACCCAGTACTTC.

This clone has just a few counts. Other nucleotide sequences in the sample specify the same CDR3. This chain joins TRBV28 and TRBJ2-1, with 7 bases aligning to TRBD2. The J segment lost 0 bases and the V segment lost 3 bases, leaving 2 bases of the junction unmatched. This CDR3 region has 15 residues. Germline assignment: CDR1 MDHEN and CDR2 SYDVKM. The CDR3 here is CASSLGGSSYNEQFF. The CDR3 DNA follows: TGTGCCAGCAGTTTGGGGGGGAGCTCCTACAATGAGCAGTTCTTC. Filled out from reference TRBV28 and TRBJ2-1, the complete variable domain reads DVKVTQSSRYLVKRTGEKVFLECVQDMDHENMFWYRQDPGLGLRLIYFSYDVKMKEKGDIPEGYSVSREKKERFSLILESASTNQTSMYLCASSLGGSSYNEQFFGPGTRLTVL.